The TCR beta chain under discussion was sequenced for a study of cytomegalovirus exposure and HLA in healthy donors. The CDR3 length is 15 residues. V shed 2 bases, J shed 4 bases, and the junction held 3 bases outside the gene matches. Germline CDR1 and CDR2: MGHDK and SYGVNS. PCR used 60 Vbeta primers and 13 Jbeta primers. The assay was immunoSEQ multiplex PCR, and TCRdb's table has in-frame clones only and misses some. The data contain 120,000 or so clones, around 78% of them singletons. In regard to this clone: Its specificity is not known.

Study outcomes and limitations: It was reported that the classifier diagnosed cytomegalovirus status with high specificity and sensitivity in both the original and validation cohorts.

This rearrangement joins TRBV25-1 to TRBJ2-7; 12 nucleotides line up with TRBD1. Sequencing was performed on PBMCs. The receptor's source is a middle-aged woman in good health and CMV-seronegative. CDR3 DNA: TGTGCCAGCAGTGAAAGGGACAGGGGGCTTTACGAGCAGTACTTC. It translates to CASSERDRGLYEQYF.